This T cell receptor (beta chain) was profiled in a study of identical twins. TCRdb fed the 5' RACE reads into MiXCR, producing one record per CDR3 protein. In the table there are more than 1.5 million distinct CDR3 sequences, under 35% of which are singletons. V was clipped by 2 bases and J by 0 bases; unmatched bases: 4. CDR3 length: 15 residues. Looked up from germline, CDR1 is SGHRS and CDR2 is YFSETQ. The sample was cord blood. The sequence was collected from a newborn girl in good health. V is TRBV5-1 and J is TRBJ1-1; 7 positions match TRBD1. CDR3 sequence (DNA): TGCGCCAGCAGCTTCCCCGACAGGGTGAACACTGAAGCTTTCTTT. It is translated as CASSFPDRVNTEAFF.